In its sample, the clone carrying this TCR beta chain was seen many times. This record belongs to a study of T cell repertoires in cytomegalovirus infection. Trimming took off 5 bases at V and 1 base at J, with 11 bases between the two ends. From germline, CDR1 is SEHNR and CDR2 FQNEAQ (reference sequence). The CDR3 runs to 15 residues. TCRdb analysed the reads with MiXCR anew, one entry per CDR3 protein. The data show just over 300,000 distinct CDR3 sequences, 17% seen once. This chain connects TRBV7-9 to TRBJ2-2; either TRBD1 or TRBD2 may fit D (5 bases each). The TCR sequence derives from a human donor in good health (CMV status not recorded). Some clones in this sample may be carry-over from other donors' samples. Sequencing input: PBMCs. DNA of the CDR3: TGTGCCAGCAGCACTCCGGGACGGAACACCGGGGAGCTGTTTTTT. This encodes CASSTPGRNTGELFF.